These T cell receptor beta chains were read from a single sample in a study of human T cells and chemical hapten exposure. Each CDR3 protein gets one entry after TCRdb re-called the 5' RACE reads with MiXCR. The sample lists approximately 140,000 distinct CDR3 sequences, 4.1% occurring once. These receptor sequences come from a female donor in good health. CDR3s include the opening cysteine and the closing phenylalanine or tryptophan. Each record gives: D gene, V gene, J gene, clone size, CDR3 DNA, CDR3 protein. D genes are given only for firm matches. Size tells how often a clone was seen (once, few, many) or the class of an expanded clone, and some rows leave it out.

d_gene: TRBD2; v_gene: TRBV3-1; j_gene: TRBJ2-4; abundance: few; CDR3nt: TGTGCCAGCAGCCAAGGGCGGGGGGGCCCGACGAACATTCAGTACTTC; CDR3aa: CASSQGRGGPTNIQYF
d_gene: -; v_gene: TRBV12-3/TRBV12-4; j_gene: TRBJ1-1; abundance: few; CDR3nt: TGTGCCAGCAGTTTAAAAGCAGTCACTGAAGCTTTCTTT; CDR3aa: CASSLKAVTEAFF
d_gene: -; v_gene: TRBV7-6; j_gene: TRBJ1-1; abundance: many; CDR3nt: TGTGCCAGCAGCTTAGCAGGGATGAACACTGAAGCTTTCTTT; CDR3aa: CASSLAGMNTEAFF
d_gene: TRBD1; v_gene: TRBV7-6; j_gene: TRBJ2-7; abundance: many; CDR3nt: TGTGCCAGCAGCCCCTTTCCGGCGGGGACAGGGAGACGGGAGCAGTACTTC; CDR3aa: CASSPFPAGTGRREQYF
d_gene: -; v_gene: TRBV6-2/TRBV6-3; j_gene: TRBJ2-1; abundance: many; CDR3nt: TGTGCCAGCAGTTACTCAACCACCTACAATGAGCAGTTCTTC; CDR3aa: CASSYSTTYNEQFF
d_gene: -; v_gene: TRBV29-1; j_gene: TRBJ1-1; abundance: many; CDR3nt: TGCAGCGTTGAAGAATTCAGCTGGAACACTGAAGCTTTCTTT; CDR3aa: CSVEEFSWNTEAFF
d_gene: -; v_gene: TRBV12-3/TRBV12-4; j_gene: TRBJ2-1; abundance: many; CDR3nt: TGTGCCAGCAGGTCTGGGGGCCTCCCGGTCTATGAGCAGTTCTTC; CDR3aa: CASRSGGLPVYEQFF
d_gene: -; v_gene: TRBV6-4; j_gene: TRBJ2-5; abundance: many; CDR3nt: TGTGCCAGCAGTGCGTCGGCGGGGGCCCAAGAGACCCAGTACTTC; CDR3aa: CASSASAGAQETQYF
d_gene: -; v_gene: TRBV2; j_gene: TRBJ1-5; abundance: many; CDR3nt: TGTGCCAGCAGTGAGAGGGTCCAGAGCAATCAGCCCCAGCATTTT; CDR3aa: CASSERVQSNQPQHF
d_gene: -; v_gene: TRBV5-1; j_gene: TRBJ2-7; abundance: -; CDR3nt: TGCGCCAGCAGCGTGGGGGGCTACGACGAGCAGTACTTC; CDR3aa: CASSVGGYDEQYF
d_gene: -; v_gene: TRBV7-2; j_gene: TRBJ1-1; abundance: many; CDR3nt: TGTGCCAGCAGCTTTTACCGGGGCACTGAAGCTTTCTTT; CDR3aa: CASSFYRGTEAFF
d_gene: TRBD2; v_gene: TRBV5-1; j_gene: TRBJ2-1; abundance: many; CDR3nt: TGCGCCAGCAGCACTGTAGCGGGGGGTACCTACAATGAGCAGTTCTTC; CDR3aa: CASSTVAGGTYNEQFF
d_gene: -; v_gene: TRBV6-2/TRBV6-3; j_gene: TRBJ2-2; abundance: many; CDR3nt: TGTGCCAGCAGTCAGCGACTTAACACCGGGGAGCTGTTTTTT; CDR3aa: CASSQRLNTGELFF
d_gene: TRBD1; v_gene: TRBV12-3/TRBV12-4; j_gene: TRBJ2-7; abundance: many; CDR3nt: TGTGCCAGCAGCCCTACCGGGACAGAGGTTTACGAGCAGTACTTC; CDR3aa: CASSPTGTEVYEQYF
d_gene: TRBD2; v_gene: TRBV5-1; j_gene: TRBJ2-3; abundance: many; CDR3nt: TGCGCCAGCAGCTTGGGACTAGCGGGGTTATCGGATACGCAGTATTTT; CDR3aa: CASSLGLAGLSDTQYF
d_gene: TRBD2; v_gene: TRBV29-1; j_gene: TRBJ2-2; abundance: many; CDR3nt: TGCAGCGTTGAAGATCAGAGCGGGGGGGCCGGCACCGGGGAGCTGTTTTTT; CDR3aa: CSVEDQSGGAGTGELFF
d_gene: -; v_gene: TRBV9; j_gene: TRBJ2-1; abundance: many; CDR3nt: TGTGCCAGCAGCGTAGTGGGGGGGGCCCTCGCAAATGAGCAGTTCTTC; CDR3aa: CASSVVGGALANEQFF
d_gene: -; v_gene: TRBV20-1; j_gene: TRBJ2-7; abundance: many; CDR3nt: TGCAGTGCTAGTGACCCGGGACCAAGCTCCTACGAGCAGTACTTC; CDR3aa: CSASDPGPSSYEQYF
d_gene: -; v_gene: TRBV7-9; j_gene: TRBJ2-4; abundance: many; CDR3nt: TGTGCCAGCAGCTTACCCAAAAATCCACGGGACGAGACCTTATTCCTTCAGTACTTC; CDR3aa: CASSLPKNPRDETLFLQYF
d_gene: -; v_gene: TRBV27; j_gene: TRBJ1-6; abundance: many; CDR3nt: TGTGCCAGCAGTTTAACAGTCAGCTCCTATAATTCACCCCTCCACTTT; CDR3aa: CASSLTVSSYNSPLHF
d_gene: -; v_gene: TRBV3-1; j_gene: TRBJ1-5; abundance: few; CDR3nt: TGTGCCAGCAGCCCCCGGGGCAGCCGGGATCAGCCCCAGCATTTT; CDR3aa: CASSPRGSRDQPQHF
d_gene: TRBD1; v_gene: TRBV20-1; j_gene: TRBJ2-3; abundance: -; CDR3nt: TGCAGTGCCCCGAGACAGGGGGCCTCAGATACGCAGTATTTT; CDR3aa: CSAPRQGASDTQYF
d_gene: -; v_gene: TRBV7-9; j_gene: TRBJ2-5; abundance: many; CDR3nt: TGTGCCAGCAGCTTAGCCTCATACAGAGAAGAGACCCAGTACTTC; CDR3aa: CASSLASYREETQYF
d_gene: TRBD2; v_gene: TRBV5-1; j_gene: TRBJ2-1; abundance: many; CDR3nt: TGCGCCAGCAGCTTTACTAGCGGGGGGGCCAATGAGCAGTTCTTC; CDR3aa: CASSFTSGGANEQFF
d_gene: TRBD1; v_gene: TRBV20-1; j_gene: TRBJ1-2; abundance: many; CDR3nt: TGCAGTGCTAGAGTGGACAGGGTCTATGGCTACACCTTC; CDR3aa: CSARVDRVYGYTF
d_gene: -; v_gene: TRBV30; j_gene: TRBJ2-2; abundance: few; CDR3nt: TGTGCCTGGAGTGGAGGTGACGCCGGGGAGCTGTTTTTT; CDR3aa: CAWSGGDAGELFF
d_gene: TRBD1; v_gene: TRBV7-6; j_gene: TRBJ2-7; abundance: many; CDR3nt: TGTGCCAGCAGCTTAGGGTTCTGGCAGGGGGATAACGAGCAGTACTTC; CDR3aa: CASSLGFWQGDNEQYF
d_gene: -; v_gene: TRBV5-6; j_gene: TRBJ1-1; abundance: many; CDR3nt: TGTGCCAGCAGCTTAAGGAGGCCCAGGAACACTGAAGCTTTCTTT; CDR3aa: CASSLRRPRNTEAFF
d_gene: -; v_gene: TRBV6-1; j_gene: TRBJ1-5; abundance: few; CDR3nt: TGTGCCAGCAGTGAATTTCAGCCCCAGCATTTT; CDR3aa: CASSEFQPQHF
d_gene: -; v_gene: TRBV6-6; j_gene: TRBJ1-1; abundance: many; CDR3nt: TGTGCCAGCAGTTACGGTCTGGGTCGGGGGAACACTGAAGCTTTCTTT; CDR3aa: CASSYGLGRGNTEAFF
d_gene: -; v_gene: TRBV7-3; j_gene: TRBJ2-2; abundance: few; CDR3nt: TGTGCCAGCAGCTCTTCCACCGGGGAGCTGTTTTTT; CDR3aa: CASSSSTGELFF
d_gene: TRBD1; v_gene: TRBV12-3/TRBV12-4; j_gene: TRBJ2-7; abundance: many; CDR3nt: TGTGCCAGCAAGCGAACGGGACAGGAGTACTTC; CDR3aa: CASKRTGQEYF
d_gene: TRBD2; v_gene: TRBV2; j_gene: TRBJ2-2; abundance: many; CDR3nt: TGTGCCAGCAGACTAAAGCGGGGGTGGACCGGGGAGCTGTTTTTT; CDR3aa: CASRLKRGWTGELFF
d_gene: -; v_gene: TRBV5-1; j_gene: TRBJ1-6; abundance: few; CDR3nt: TGCGCCAGCAGCTTACGGGCGGGGGGCAATTCACCCCTCCACTTT; CDR3aa: CASSLRAGGNSPLHF
d_gene: TRBD1; v_gene: TRBV28; j_gene: TRBJ1-2; abundance: many; CDR3nt: TGTGCCAGCAGTCCAAGCATCCCCCGCGCAGGGGGACATACCCTTAATGGCTACACCTTC; CDR3aa: CASSPSIPRAGGHTLNGYTF
d_gene: TRBD2; v_gene: TRBV2; j_gene: TRBJ2-1; abundance: many; CDR3nt: TGTGCCAGCAGTGAATCCCTCCCTAGCGGGGGCCCCTACAATGAGCAGTTCTTC; CDR3aa: CASSESLPSGGPYNEQFF
d_gene: -; v_gene: TRBV5-1; j_gene: TRBJ1-1; abundance: -; CDR3nt: TGCGCCAGCACCCAGCGGCAGGGGAACACTGAAGCTTTCTTT; CDR3aa: CASTQRQGNTEAFF
d_gene: -; v_gene: TRBV5-5; j_gene: TRBJ1-1; abundance: few; CDR3nt: TGTGCCAGCAGCGCTGACAGAGGGTACACTGAAGCTTTCTTT; CDR3aa: CASSADRGYTEAFF
d_gene: -; v_gene: TRBV6-1; j_gene: TRBJ1-4; abundance: many; CDR3nt: TGTGCCAGCTTCACCACTTCGGAGGCTGAAAAACTGTTTTTT; CDR3aa: CASFTTSEAEKLFF
d_gene: TRBD2; v_gene: TRBV12-3/TRBV12-4; j_gene: TRBJ2-1; abundance: -; CDR3nt: TGTGCCAGCACCCCCGCGCGGGGGACCGTCTACAATGAGCAGTTCTTC; CDR3aa: CASTPARGTVYNEQFF
d_gene: -; v_gene: TRBV20-1; j_gene: TRBJ1-5; abundance: many; CDR3nt: TGCAGTGCTAGAGCACCCGGGACCTCGGCTTATAGCAATCAGCCCCAGCATTTT; CDR3aa: CSARAPGTSAYSNQPQHF
d_gene: TRBD1; v_gene: TRBV18; j_gene: TRBJ1-1; abundance: few; CDR3nt: TGTGCCAGCCTTCGGGACAGGGGTGAGGACACTGAAGCTTTCTTT; CDR3aa: CASLRDRGEDTEAFF
d_gene: -; v_gene: TRBV3-1; j_gene: TRBJ2-5; abundance: many; CDR3nt: TGTGCCAGCAGCCAAGTTGGGAAGAGGGCCCAGTACTTC; CDR3aa: CASSQVGKRAQYF